This T cell receptor (beta chain) was captured by sequencing in a study of T cells expressing NK-cell markers. Across the study: Most of the eight sequenced donors tested HCMV-seropositive; one tested seronegative.

General observations from the study: In a few donors, dominant clonotypes made up 28.3-60.1% of CD3+CD56-NKG2C+ cells.

As for this clonotype: Its antigen is undetermined.

What made the TCR beta cDNA was 5'RACE template switching with UMIs. TCRdb reprocessed the 5' RACE reads; each CDR3 protein has one entry and no DNA is given. Recorded here are roughly 160,000 distinct CDR3 sequences; the top ten clones represent 18%. Per germline, CDR1 LGHDT and CDR2 YNNKEL (reference sequence). The CDR3 spans 15 residues. The chain links TRBV3-1 to TRBJ2-3; as DNA is missing, the TRBD1 call by TCRdb cannot be tested. This TCR was recovered from a woman aged 18-70 years in good health. Sequences were obtained from blood T cells: a sorted CD56 or NKG2C T cell subset, CD4+ or CD8+ T cells, or bulk PBMC T cells (not recorded which). CDR3 sequence reads: CASSPRGVTTDTQYF.